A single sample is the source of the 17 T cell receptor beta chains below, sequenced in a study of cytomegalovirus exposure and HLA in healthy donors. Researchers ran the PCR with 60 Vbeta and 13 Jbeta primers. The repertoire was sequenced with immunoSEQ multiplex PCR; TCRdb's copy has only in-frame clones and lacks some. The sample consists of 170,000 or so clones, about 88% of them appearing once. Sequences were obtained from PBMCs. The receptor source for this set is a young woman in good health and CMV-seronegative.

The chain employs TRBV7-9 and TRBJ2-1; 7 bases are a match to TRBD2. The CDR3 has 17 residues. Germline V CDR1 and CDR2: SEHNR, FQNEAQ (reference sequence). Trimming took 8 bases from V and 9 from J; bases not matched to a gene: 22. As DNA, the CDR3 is TGTGCCAGCGCCCGAAGCTTCCGTACTAGCGCCAAAGTTGAGCAGTTCTTC. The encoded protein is CASARSFRTSAKVEQFF.

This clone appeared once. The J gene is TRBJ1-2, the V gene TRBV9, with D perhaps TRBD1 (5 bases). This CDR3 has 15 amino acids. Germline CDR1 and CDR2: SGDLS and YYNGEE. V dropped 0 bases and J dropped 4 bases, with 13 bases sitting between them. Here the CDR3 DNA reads TGTGCCAGCAGCGTAGAGGCTCGGGGGGGCTATGGCTACACCTTC. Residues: CASSVEARGGYGYTF. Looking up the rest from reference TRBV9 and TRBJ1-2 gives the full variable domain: DSGVTQTPKHLITATGQRVTLRCSPRSGDLSVYWYQQSLDQGLQFLIQYYNGEERAKGNILERFSAQQFPDLHSELNLSSLELGDSALYFCASSVEARGGYGYTFGSGTRLTVV.

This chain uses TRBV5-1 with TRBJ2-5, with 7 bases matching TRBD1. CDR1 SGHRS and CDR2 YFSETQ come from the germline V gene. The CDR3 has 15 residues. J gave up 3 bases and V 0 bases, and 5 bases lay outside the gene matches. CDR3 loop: CASSLETGSEETQYF. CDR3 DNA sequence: TGCGCCAGCAGCTTGGAGACAGGGAGTGAAGAGACCCAGTACTTC.

The CDR3 nucleotides read TGTGCCAGCAGCTTGTTTGCAGCGGGAGGGGAGTATTTT. Encoded protein: CASSLFAAGGEYF. The chain employs TRBV5-6 and TRBJ2-3, with 10 bases that match TRBD2. V lost 1 base and J lost 13; bases outside the gene matches: 6. The germline CDR1 and CDR2 sequences are SGHDT and YYEEEE. The CDR3 length is 13 residues.

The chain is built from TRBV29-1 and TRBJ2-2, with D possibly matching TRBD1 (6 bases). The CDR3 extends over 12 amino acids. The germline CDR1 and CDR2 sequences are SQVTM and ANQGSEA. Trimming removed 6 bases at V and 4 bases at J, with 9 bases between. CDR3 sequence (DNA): TGCAGCGTCCGGACAGCCACCGGGGAGCTGTTTTTT. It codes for CSVRTATGELFF.

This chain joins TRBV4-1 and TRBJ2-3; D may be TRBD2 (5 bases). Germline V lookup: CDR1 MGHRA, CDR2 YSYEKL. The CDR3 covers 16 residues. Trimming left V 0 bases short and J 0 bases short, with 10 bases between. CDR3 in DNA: TGCGCCAGCAGCCAAGATGAGGGCGGGAGCACAGATACGCAGTATTTT. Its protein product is CASSQDEGGSTDTQYF.

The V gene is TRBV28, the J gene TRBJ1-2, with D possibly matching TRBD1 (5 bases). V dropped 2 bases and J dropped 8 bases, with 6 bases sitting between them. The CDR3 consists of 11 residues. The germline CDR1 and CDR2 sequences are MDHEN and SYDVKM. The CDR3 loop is CASSLRGGYTF. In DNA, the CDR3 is TGTGCCAGCAGTTTAAGGGGCGGCTACACCTTC.

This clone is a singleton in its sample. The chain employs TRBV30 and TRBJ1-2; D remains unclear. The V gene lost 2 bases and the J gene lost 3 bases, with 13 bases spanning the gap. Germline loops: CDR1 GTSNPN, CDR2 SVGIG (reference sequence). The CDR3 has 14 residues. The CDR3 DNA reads TGTGCCTGGAGTAGAGGGCAGCAACACTATGGCTACACCTTC. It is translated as CAWSRGQQHYGYTF.

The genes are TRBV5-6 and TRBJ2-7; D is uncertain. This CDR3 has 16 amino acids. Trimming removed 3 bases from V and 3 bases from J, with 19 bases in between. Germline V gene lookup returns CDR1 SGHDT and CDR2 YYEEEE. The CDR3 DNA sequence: TGTGCCAGCAGCTCGAACCCTATGGCCGGAGACTACGAGCAGTACTTC. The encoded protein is CASSSNPMAGDYEQYF.

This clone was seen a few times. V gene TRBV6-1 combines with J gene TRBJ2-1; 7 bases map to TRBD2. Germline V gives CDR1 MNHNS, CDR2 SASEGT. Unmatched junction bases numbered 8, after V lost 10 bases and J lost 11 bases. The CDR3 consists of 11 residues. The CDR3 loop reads CATVLGTKQFF. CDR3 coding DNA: TGTGCCACCGTGCTCGGGACTAAGCAGTTCTTC.

CDR3 amino acids: CASSMGQGAYEQYF. The CDR3 DNA sequence: TGTGCCAGTAGTATGGGGCAGGGGGCCTACGAGCAGTACTTC. The chain is built from TRBV19 and TRBJ2-7; 7 bases match TRBD1. Trimming removed 3 bases from V and 2 bases from J; junction bases left unmatched: 4. Germline lookup yields CDR1 LNHDA and CDR2 SQIVND (reference sequence). The CDR3 extends over 14 amino acids. Drawing the rest from reference TRBV19 and TRBJ2-7, the complete variable domain is DGGITQSPKYLFRKEGQNVTLSCEQNLNHDAMYWYRQDPGQGLRLIYYSQIVNDFQKGDIAEGYSVSREKKESFPLTVTSAQKNPTAFYLCASSMGQGAYEQYFGPGTRLTVT.

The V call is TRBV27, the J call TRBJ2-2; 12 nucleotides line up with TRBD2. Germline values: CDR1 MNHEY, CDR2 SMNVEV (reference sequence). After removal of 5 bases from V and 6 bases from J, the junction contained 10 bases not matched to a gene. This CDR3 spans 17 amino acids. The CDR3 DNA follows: TGTGCCAGCAGTCCGTACGGACTAGCGGGATTTGCCGGGGAGCTGTTTTTT. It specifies CASSPYGLAGFAGELFF.

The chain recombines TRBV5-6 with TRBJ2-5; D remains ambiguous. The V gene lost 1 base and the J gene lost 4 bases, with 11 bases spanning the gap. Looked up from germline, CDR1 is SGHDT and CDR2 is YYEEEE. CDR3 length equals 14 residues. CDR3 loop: CASSLRLAGETQYF. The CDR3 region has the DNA TGTGCCAGCAGCTTGAGGTTAGCCGGAGAGACCCAGTACTTC.

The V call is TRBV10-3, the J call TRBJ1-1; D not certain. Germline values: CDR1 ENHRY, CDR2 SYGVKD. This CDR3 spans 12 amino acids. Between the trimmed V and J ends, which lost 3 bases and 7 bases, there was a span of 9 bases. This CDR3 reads CAISEGRDEAFF. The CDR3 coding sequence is TGTGCCATCAGTGAAGGGCGGGATGAAGCTTTCTTT.

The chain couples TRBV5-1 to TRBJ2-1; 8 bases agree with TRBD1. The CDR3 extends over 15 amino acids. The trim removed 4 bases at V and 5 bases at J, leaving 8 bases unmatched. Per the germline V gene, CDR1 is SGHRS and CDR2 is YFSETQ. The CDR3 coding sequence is TGCGCCAGCAGCCTCTGGACAGGGACGAACAATGAGCAGTTCTTC. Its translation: CASSLWTGTNNEQFF.

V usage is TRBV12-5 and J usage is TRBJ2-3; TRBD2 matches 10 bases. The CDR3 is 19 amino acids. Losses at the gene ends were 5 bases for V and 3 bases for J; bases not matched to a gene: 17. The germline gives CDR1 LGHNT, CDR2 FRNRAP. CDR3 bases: TGTGCTAGTGGTCGCTGGACTAGCGGCTCTAGGAGGGTTACAGATACGCAGTATTTT. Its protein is CASGRWTSGSRRVTDTQYF.

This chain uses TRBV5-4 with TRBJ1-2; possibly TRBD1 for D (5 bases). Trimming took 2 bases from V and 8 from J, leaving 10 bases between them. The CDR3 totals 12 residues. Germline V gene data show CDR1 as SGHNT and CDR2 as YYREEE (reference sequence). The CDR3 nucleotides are TGTGCCAGCAGCTTATTCAGGGAAGGCTACACCTTC. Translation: CASSLFREGYTF.